In its sample, the clone carrying this T cell receptor beta chain was seen a few times. This entry belongs to a study of blood T cell repertoires in COVID-19. Profiling relied on immunoSEQ multiplex PCR, and the TCRdb table lists in-frame clones only, not all of them. The sample contains roughly 160,000 clones, 80% of which appear only once. Among Cohort 3 donors, those recovered had two negative PCRs, clearance, or symptom resolution. Sequenced sample: PBMCs or T cells enriched from blood (not recorded which). This sequence was found in a woman aged 60 to 75 who had recovered from COVID-19.

DNA of the CDR3: TGTGCCAGCAGCAAACAGGGGGGCACTGAAGCTTTCTTT. This translates into CASSKQGGTEAFF. V is TRBV7-6 and J is TRBJ1-1, with 8 nucleotides matching TRBD1. The J segment lost 4 bases and the V segment lost 5 bases, leaving 3 bases of the junction unmatched. This CDR3 is built from 13 residues. Germline V gives CDR1 SGHVS, CDR2 FNYEAQ.